Listed below are T cell receptor beta chains from one sample, sequenced in a study of CD8 T cells in ankylosing spondylitis. TCRdb re-derived calls from the 5' RACE reads in MiXCR, one entry per CDR3 protein. The sample gives over 130,000 distinct CDR3 sequences, 44% of which show up once; roughly 15% is in the top ten. Material for sequencing was synovial fluid, either unsorted or a sorted T cell fraction (not recorded which). The origin of the receptors is a male donor with ankylosing spondylitis. The CDR3 runs from the conserved cysteine through the conserved F or W. D genes are given only for firm matches. Where a row states a size, it is once, few, many or the class of an expanded clone; other rows omit it.

j_gene	v_gene	d_gene	abundance	CDR3nt	CDR3aa
TRBJ1-3	TRBV11-2	.	.	TGTGCCAGCAGCTCCTTGGCAGGGTCCATATATTTT	CASSSLAGSIYF
TRBJ1-1	TRBV6-5	.	.	TGTGCCAGCAAGCAGGGTTTTGAAGCTTTCTTT	CASKQGFEAFF
TRBJ2-1	TRBV4-1	.	.	TGCGCCAGCAGCCGGCACCGGGAGCTGCGGAATGAGCAGTTCTTC	CASSRHRELRNEQFF
TRBJ2-2	TRBV15	TRBD1	.	TGTGCCACCAGCCGTGGGACAGAAGACACCGGGGAGCTGTTTTTT	CATSRGTEDTGELFF
TRBJ2-1	TRBV6-2/TRBV6-3	.	.	TGTGCCAGCAGTTACCGACAGGTCTCCTACAATGAGCAGTTCTTC	CASSYRQVSYNEQFF
TRBJ2-5	TRBV6-1	TRBD2	many	TGTGCCAGCAGTGAACTAGCGGGGGGGCCAGAGACCCAGTACTTC	CASSELAGGPETQYF
TRBJ2-7	TRBV12-3/TRBV12-4	TRBD1	.	TGTGCCAGCAGTTTAACAGGGACAGGACCTACCTACGAGCAGTACTTC	CASSLTGTGPTYEQYF
TRBJ2-5	TRBV14	TRBD1	few	TGTGCCAGCAGCCCCCTGGGACAGGGGTGGCAAGAGACCCAGTACTTC	CASSPLGQGWQETQYF
TRBJ2-7	TRBV4-3	TRBD2	.	TGCGCCAGCAGCCAATCCCTACTAGCGGGAGACGGCGAGCAGTACTTC	CASSQSLLAGDGEQYF
TRBJ2-5	TRBV7-9	TRBD1	.	TGTGCCAGCAGCTCTTACCACGGGACAGAAATCCAAGAGACCCAGTACTTC	CASSSYHGTEIQETQYF
TRBJ1-1	TRBV10-3	.	.	TGTGCCATCAGGGGGAAAACTATGGGCACTGAAGCTTTCTTT	CAIRGKTMGTEAFF
TRBJ2-1	TRBV4-1	TRBD2	.	TGCGCCAGCAGCGCAAGGCCCTGGACTAGCGGGATTTACAATGAGCAGTTCTTC	CASSARPWTSGIYNEQFF
TRBJ2-7	TRBV5-1	.	.	TGCGCCAGCAGCCCCCCCGGGACACCTCCCTACGAGCAGTGCTTC	CASSPPGTPPYEQCF
TRBJ2-7	TRBV27	TRBD2	.	TGTGCCAGCAGTCCGGAGGGTAGCGGGAGAAGGGAGCAGTACTTC	CASSPEGSGRREQYF
TRBJ1-4	TRBV7-9	.	many	TGTGCCAGCAGCTTAGTTAGTACCAGGGAAAATGAAAAACTGTTTTTT	CASSLVSTRENEKLFF
TRBJ2-1	TRBV11-2	.	.	TGTGCCAGCAGCTTAGTCGGAAGGGGTGGGGAGCAGTTCTTC	CASSLVGRGGEQFF
TRBJ2-1	TRBV12-3/TRBV12-4	.	few	TGTGCCAGCAGTCTAAACAATGAGCAGTTCTTC	CASSLNNEQFF
TRBJ1-1	TRBV5-1	.	.	TGCGCCAGCAGCCTGGGCTGTTGCGGGGAAAGGATGAACACTGAAGCTTTCTTT	CASSLGCCGERMNTEAFF
TRBJ2-5	TRBV4-3	.	many	TGCGCCAGCAGCCAAGATAGGTCACTATCTCAAGAGACCCAGTACTTC	CASSQDRSLSQETQYF
TRBJ2-7	TRBV27	TRBD1	.	TGTGCCAGCAGTAGGACAGGGAACGAGCAGTACTTC	CASSRTGNEQYF
TRBJ1-4	TRBV14	.	.	TGTGCCAGCAGCCAAATCAGGAAAGGAGGCAATGAAAAACTGTTTTTT	CASSQIRKGGNEKLFF
TRBJ2-5	TRBV6-2/TRBV6-3	TRBD2	.	TGTGCCAGCAGTTCGAAGCTAGCGGGAGGGCTCCAAGAGACCCAGTACTTC	CASSSKLAGGLQETQYF
TRBJ2-7	TRBV18	.	.	TGTGCCAGCTCACCGCTCCGGGACACCCACTCCTACGAGCAGTACTTC	CASSPLRDTHSYEQYF
TRBJ2-3	TRBV6-1	.	many	TGTGCCAGCAGCGGCATCGGCCACACAGATACGCAGTATTTT	CASSGIGHTDTQYF
TRBJ2-5	TRBV4-1	.	.	TGCGCCAGCAGCCAAGTGAGCTATAAAGAGACCCAGTACTTC	CASSQVSYKETQYF
TRBJ2-5	TRBV6-5	.	.	TGTGCCAGCAGTTACGGCCGGGCCCAGTACTTC	CASSYGRAQYF
TRBJ2-7	TRBV30	.	few	TGTGCCTGGAGTGTACTAGGGACGCAGTACTTC	CAWSVLGTQYF
TRBJ2-7	TRBV5-1	TRBD2	.	TGCGCCAGTAGACCAAGCGGGGGATCCTCCTACGAGCAGTACTTC	CASRPSGGSSYEQYF
TRBJ2-7	TRBV12-3/TRBV12-4	.	.	TGTGCCAGCAGGAAATGTCGAGGATTGCAGTACTTC	CASRKCRGLQYF
TRBJ2-2	TRBV6-2/TRBV6-3	TRBD1	.	TGTGCCAGCAGTTGCCGTCTCATCTCCCCGGGACAGAAAGAACACCGGGAGCTGTTTTTT	CASSCRLISPGQKEHRELFF
TRBJ2-5	TRBV7-9	.	.	TGTGCCAGCAGTGACAGCCAAGAGACCCAGTACTTC	CASSDSQETQYF
TRBJ2-4	TRBV20-1	TRBD2	.	TGCAGTGCTAGAGAGGCGGGAGGGGAAGTAAACATTCAGTACTTC	CSAREAGGEVNIQYF
TRBJ2-1	TRBV5-1	TRBD2	few	TGCGCCAGCAGCTTGAGGCTAGCGGGAGGGTGGGATGAGCAGTTCTTC	CASSLRLAGGWDEQFF
TRBJ2-7	TRBV12-5	.	.	TGTGCTAGTGGTCCCATCCATCCGGGACTCAAGGCCTACGAGCAGTACTTC	CASGPIHPGLKAYEQYF
TRBJ2-1	TRBV12-3/TRBV12-4	TRBD1	.	TGTGCCAGCAGTTTAGGCCCATCCGGGACAGGGCCGTCGAGCTCCTACAATGAGCAGTTCTTC	CASSLGPSGTGPSSSYNEQFF
TRBJ2-1	TRBV7-9	.	few	TGTGCCAGCAGCTTAGACGTCAATGAGCAGTTCTTC	CASSLDVNEQFF
TRBJ2-7	TRBV28	.	few	TGTGCCAGCAGTTTTAGAGACAGAATTTACTACGAGCAGTACTTC	CASSFRDRIYYEQYF
TRBJ2-7	TRBV5-6	TRBD1	once	TGTGCCAGCAGCCGCTCAGGGGTCCGGGACAGAAAACCTTACGAGCAGTACTTC	CASSRSGVRDRKPYEQYF
TRBJ1-2	TRBV12-3/TRBV12-4	TRBD1	once	TGTGCCACTGACCGAAGGGGGCAGACCTATGGCTACACCTTC	CATDRRGQTYGYTF
TRBJ1-2	TRBV5-1	.	few	TGCGCCAGCAGCTACGAAAACTATGGCTACACCTTC	CASSYENYGYTF
TRBJ1-6	TRBV27	.	.	TGTGCCAGCAGTTTATCTCCGGGTGCAGTTTCACCCCTCCACTTT	CASSLSPGAVSPLHF
TRBJ2-7	TRBV9	.	few	TGTGCCAGCAGCGTAGCTCCAGGGGCCTACGAGCAGTACTTC	CASSVAPGAYEQYF
TRBJ2-1	TRBV28	.	.	TGTGCCAGCAGTTCGGGGGCGGGAGTAAGTAATGAGCAGTTCTTC	CASSSGAGVSNEQFF
TRBJ2-2	TRBV10-3	TRBD1	.	TGTGCCATCAGTGAGTGGACAGGGGGACATGGGAACACCGGGGAGCTGTTTTTT	CAISEWTGGHGNTGELFF
TRBJ2-1	TRBV7-9	.	.	TGTGCCAGCAGCCCGTGGGGGAGCTCCTACAATGAGCAGTTCTTC	CASSPWGSSYNEQFF